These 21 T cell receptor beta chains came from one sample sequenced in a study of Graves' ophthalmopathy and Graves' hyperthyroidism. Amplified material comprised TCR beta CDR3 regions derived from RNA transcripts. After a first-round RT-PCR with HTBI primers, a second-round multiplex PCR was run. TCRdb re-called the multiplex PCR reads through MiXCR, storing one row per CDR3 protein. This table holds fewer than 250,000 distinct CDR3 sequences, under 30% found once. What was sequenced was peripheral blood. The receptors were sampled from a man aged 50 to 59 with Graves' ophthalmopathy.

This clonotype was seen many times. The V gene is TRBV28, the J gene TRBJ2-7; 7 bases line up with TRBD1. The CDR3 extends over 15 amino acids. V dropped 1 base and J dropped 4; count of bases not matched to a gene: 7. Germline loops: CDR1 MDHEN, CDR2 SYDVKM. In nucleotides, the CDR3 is TGTGCCAGCAGTTTATCCATCGGGACAGCATACGAGCAGTACTTC. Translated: CASSLSIGTAYEQYF.

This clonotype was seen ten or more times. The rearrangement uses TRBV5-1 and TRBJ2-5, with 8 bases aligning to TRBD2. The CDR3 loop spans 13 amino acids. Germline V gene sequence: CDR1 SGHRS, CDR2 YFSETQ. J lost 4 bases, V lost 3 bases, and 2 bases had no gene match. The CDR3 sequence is CASSSRGGETQYF. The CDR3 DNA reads TGCGCCAGCAGCTCTCGGGGGGGAGAGACCCAGTACTTC.

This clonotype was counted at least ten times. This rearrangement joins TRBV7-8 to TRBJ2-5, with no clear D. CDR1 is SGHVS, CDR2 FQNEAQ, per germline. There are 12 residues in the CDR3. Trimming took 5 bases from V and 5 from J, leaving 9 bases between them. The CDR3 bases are TGTGCCAGCAGCCCGCCTATTGAGACCCAGTACTTC. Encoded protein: CASSPPIETQYF.

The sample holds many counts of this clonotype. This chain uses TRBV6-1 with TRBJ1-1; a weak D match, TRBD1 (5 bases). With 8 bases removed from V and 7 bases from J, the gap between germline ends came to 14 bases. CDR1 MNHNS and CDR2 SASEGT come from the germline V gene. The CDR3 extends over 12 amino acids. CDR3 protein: CASGGPRGEAFF. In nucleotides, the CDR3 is TGTGCCAGCGGCGGCCCGAGGGGTGAAGCTTTCTTT.

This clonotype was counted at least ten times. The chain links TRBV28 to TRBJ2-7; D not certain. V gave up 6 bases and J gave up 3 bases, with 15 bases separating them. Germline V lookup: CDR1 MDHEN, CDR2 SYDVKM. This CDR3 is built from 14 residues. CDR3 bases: TGTGCCAGCAGGGTATCCGGACCAAACTACGAGCAGTACTTC. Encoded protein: CASRVSGPNYEQYF.

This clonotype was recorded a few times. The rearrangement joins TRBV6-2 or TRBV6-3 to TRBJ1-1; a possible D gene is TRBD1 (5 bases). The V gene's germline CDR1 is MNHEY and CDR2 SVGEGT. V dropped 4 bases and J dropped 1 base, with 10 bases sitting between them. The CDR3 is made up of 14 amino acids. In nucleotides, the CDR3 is TGTGCCAGCAGTTTTGGGGGGAGGAACACTGAAGCTTTCTTT. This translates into CASSFGGRNTEAFF.

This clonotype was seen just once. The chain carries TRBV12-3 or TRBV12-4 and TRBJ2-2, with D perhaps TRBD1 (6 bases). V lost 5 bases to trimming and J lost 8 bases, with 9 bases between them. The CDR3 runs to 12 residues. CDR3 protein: CASSLGQGELFF. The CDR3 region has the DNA TGTGCCAGCAGTCTCGGACAGGGGGAGCTGTTTTTT.

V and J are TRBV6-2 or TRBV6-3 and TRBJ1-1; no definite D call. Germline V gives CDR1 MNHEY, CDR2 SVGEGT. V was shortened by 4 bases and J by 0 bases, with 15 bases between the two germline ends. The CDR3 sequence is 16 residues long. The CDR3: CASSLATWGLNTEAFF. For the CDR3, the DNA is TGTGCCAGCAGTTTAGCGACTTGGGGTTTGAACACTGAAGCTTTCTTT.

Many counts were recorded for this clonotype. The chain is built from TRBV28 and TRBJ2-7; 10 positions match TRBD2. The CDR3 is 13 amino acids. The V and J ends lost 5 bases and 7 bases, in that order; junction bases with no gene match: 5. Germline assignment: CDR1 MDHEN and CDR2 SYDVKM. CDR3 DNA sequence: TGTGCCAGCAGTCCTGGACTAGCGGTAGAGCAGTACTTC. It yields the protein CASSPGLAVEQYF.

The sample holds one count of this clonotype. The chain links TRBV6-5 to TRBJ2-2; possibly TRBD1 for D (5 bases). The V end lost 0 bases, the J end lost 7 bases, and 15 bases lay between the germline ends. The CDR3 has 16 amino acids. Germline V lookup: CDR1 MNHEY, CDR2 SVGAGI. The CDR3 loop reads CASSYSNVGLGGELFF. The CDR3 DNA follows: TGTGCCAGCAGTTACTCGAATGTGGGGCTCGGCGGGGAGCTGTTTTTT.

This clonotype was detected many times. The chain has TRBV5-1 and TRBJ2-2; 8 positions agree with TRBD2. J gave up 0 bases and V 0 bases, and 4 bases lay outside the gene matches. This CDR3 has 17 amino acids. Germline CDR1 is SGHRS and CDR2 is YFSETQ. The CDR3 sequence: CASSLAASGPNTGELFF. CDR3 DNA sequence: TGCGCCAGCAGCTTGGCGGCTAGCGGGCCGAACACCGGGGAGCTGTTTTTT.

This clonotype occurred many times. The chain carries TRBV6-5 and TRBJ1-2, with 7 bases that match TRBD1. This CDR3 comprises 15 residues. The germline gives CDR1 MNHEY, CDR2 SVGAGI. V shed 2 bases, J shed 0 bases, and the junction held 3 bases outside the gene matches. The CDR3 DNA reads TGTGCCAGCAGTTACAGGACAGGAGCTAACTATGGCTACACCTTC. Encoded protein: CASSYRTGANYGYTF.

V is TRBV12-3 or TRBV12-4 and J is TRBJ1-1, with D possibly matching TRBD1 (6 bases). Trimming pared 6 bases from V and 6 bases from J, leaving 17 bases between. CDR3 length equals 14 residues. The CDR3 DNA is TGTGCCAGCAGCCCCCCTGGGGCAGGGGCTGAAGCTTTCTTT. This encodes CASSPPGAGAEAFF.

CDR3 amino acids: CASSDSRGGRTEAFF. CDR3 bases: TGTGCCAGCAGTGATTCGCGGGGGGGGCGGACTGAAGCTTTCTTT. The rearrangement joins TRBV12-3 or TRBV12-4 to TRBJ1-1; D is perhaps TRBD1 (6 bases). Trimming left V 5 bases short and J 5 bases short, with 18 bases between. The CDR3 runs 15 residues.

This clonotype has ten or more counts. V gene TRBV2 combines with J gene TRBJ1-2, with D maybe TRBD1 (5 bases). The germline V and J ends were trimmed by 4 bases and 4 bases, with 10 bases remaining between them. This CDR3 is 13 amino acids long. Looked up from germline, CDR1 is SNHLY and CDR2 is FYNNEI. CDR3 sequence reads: CASSVSQGYGYTF. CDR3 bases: TGTGCCAGCAGTGTGAGTCAGGGCTATGGCTACACCTTC.

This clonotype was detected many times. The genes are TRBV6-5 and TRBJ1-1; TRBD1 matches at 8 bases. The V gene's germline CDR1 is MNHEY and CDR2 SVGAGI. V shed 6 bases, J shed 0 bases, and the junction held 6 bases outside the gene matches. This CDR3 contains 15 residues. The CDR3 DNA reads TGTGCCAGCAGACAAACGGACAGGGTGAACACTGAAGCTTTCTTT. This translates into CASRQTDRVNTEAFF.

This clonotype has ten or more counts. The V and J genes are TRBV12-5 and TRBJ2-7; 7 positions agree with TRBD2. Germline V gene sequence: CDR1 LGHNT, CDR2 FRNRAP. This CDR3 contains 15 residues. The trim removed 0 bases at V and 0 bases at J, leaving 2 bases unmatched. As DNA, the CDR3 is TGTGCTAGTGGTTTGGTGGCGGGAGTCTCCTACGAGCAGTACTTC. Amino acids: CASGLVAGVSYEQYF.

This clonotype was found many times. CDR3 DNA: TGTGCCAGCAGTTTGCAGGGGATCAGCTCCTACGAGCAGTACTTC. This sequence encodes CASSLQGISSYEQYF. J is TRBJ2-7 and V is TRBV11-2, with TRBD1 as a possible D gene (6 bases). The CDR3 loop spans 15 amino acids. In germline, CDR1 is SGHAT, CDR2 FQNNGV. V dropped 6 bases and J dropped 0 bases, with 15 bases sitting between them.

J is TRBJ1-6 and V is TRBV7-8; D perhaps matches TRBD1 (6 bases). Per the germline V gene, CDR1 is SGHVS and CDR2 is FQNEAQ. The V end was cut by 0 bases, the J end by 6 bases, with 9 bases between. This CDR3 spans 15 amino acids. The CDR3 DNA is TGTGCCAGCAGCTTAGCTACAGGGTCTAATTCACCCCTCCACTTT. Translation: CASSLATGSNSPLHF.

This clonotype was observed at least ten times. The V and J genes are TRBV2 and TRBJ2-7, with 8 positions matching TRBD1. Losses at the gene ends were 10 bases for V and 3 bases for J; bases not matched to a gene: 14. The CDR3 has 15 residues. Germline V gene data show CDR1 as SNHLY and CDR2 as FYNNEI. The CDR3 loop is CAKSPLDRANYEQYF. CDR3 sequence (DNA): TGTGCCAAAAGCCCCTTGGACAGGGCCAACTACGAGCAGTACTTC.

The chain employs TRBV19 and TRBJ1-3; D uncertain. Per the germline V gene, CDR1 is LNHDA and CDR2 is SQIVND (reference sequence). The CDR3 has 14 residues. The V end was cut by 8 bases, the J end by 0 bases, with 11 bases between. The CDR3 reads CASVYSDSGNTIYF. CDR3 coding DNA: TGTGCCAGTGTATACAGCGACTCTGGAAACACCATATATTTT.